Following are 30 T cell receptor beta chains from one sample sequenced in a study of shared clonotypes between healthy human individuals. The repertoire was sequenced with immunoSEQ multiplex PCR; TCRdb's copy has only in-frame clones and lacks some. The table includes about 2.3 million clones, just over 90% detected once. The sample comprised naive CD4+ T cells from PBMCs. The subset was: CD45RA+ positively selected. Receptors were obtained from a man younger than 35 in good health. Some clones in this sample may be carry-over from other donors' samples.

This rearrangement joins TRBV28 to TRBJ2-7; 9 bases fit TRBD1. The CDR3 runs to 17 residues. Germline lookup yields CDR1 MDHEN and CDR2 SYDVKM. Germline trimming cut 5 bases from V and 6 bases from J; bases unmatched to any gene: 17. CDR3 sequence: CASSLPGQGASSTEQYF. DNA of the CDR3: TGTGCCAGCAGTCTACCGGGACAGGGTGCATCCTCAACCGAGCAGTACTTC.

V usage is TRBV5-4 and J usage is TRBJ2-2; TRBD2 matches 7 bases. J was trimmed by 5 bases and V by 2 bases; bases with no gene match: 6. This CDR3 is 15 amino acids long. The germline CDR1 and CDR2 sequences are SGHNT and YYREEE (reference sequence). CDR3 in DNA: TGTGCCAGCAGCTTAGCGGGGACTAAGACCGGGGAGCTGTTTTTT. This codes for CASSLAGTKTGELFF.

The V call is TRBV9, the J call TRBJ2-5; the match to TRBD2 covers 11 bases. CDR1 and CDR2 (germline): SGDLS, YYNGEE. The V segment lost 4 bases and the J segment 5 bases; nucleotides outside the gene matches: 10. The CDR3 spans 16 residues. CDR3 loop: CASSPPQTSGTETQYF. Written as DNA, the CDR3 is TGTGCCAGCAGCCCCCCCCAGACTAGCGGGACTGAGACCCAGTACTTC.

The chain has TRBV18 and TRBJ1-2, with D perhaps TRBD1 (6 bases). V dropped 3 bases and J dropped 8 bases, with 16 bases sitting between them. The CDR3 contains 14 residues. Germline V gene lookup returns CDR1 KGHSH and CDR2 LQKENI. The CDR3 region has the DNA TGTGCCAGCTCACCCGCAGGGGCCTTAACGGGCTACACCTTC. It translates to CASSPAGALTGYTF.

The rearrangement joins TRBV29-1 to TRBJ1-1; TRBD1 is a possible D gene (6 bases). In germline, CDR1 is SQVTM, CDR2 ANQGSEA. With 5 bases removed from V and 2 bases from J, the gap between germline ends came to 12 bases. CDR3 size: 13 residues. CDR3 DNA sequence: TGCAGCGTTCAGACAGGCCAAAACACTGAAGCTTTCTTT. This translates into CSVQTGQNTEAFF.

The gene calls are TRBV30 and TRBJ1-4; no firm D call. This CDR3 contains 13 residues. Germline assignment: CDR1 GTSNPN and CDR2 SVGIG (reference sequence). The V gene lost 0 bases and the J gene lost 5 bases, with 7 bases spanning the gap. The CDR3 loop is CAWSVMINEKLFF. The CDR3 DNA reads as TGTGCCTGGAGTGTGATGATAAATGAAAAACTGTTTTTT. The full variable domain, its missing parts supplied by reference TRBV30 and TRBJ1-4, is SQTIHQWPATLVQPVGSPLSLECTVEGTSNPNLYWYRQAAGRGLQLLFYSVGIGQISSEVPQNLSASRPQDRQFILSSKKLLLSDSGFYLCAWSVMINEKLFFGSGTQLSVL.

The chain carries TRBV5-4 and TRBJ1-1; D is perhaps TRBD1 (5 bases). With 2 bases removed from V and 0 bases from J, the gap between germline ends came to 8 bases. The CDR3 contains 14 residues. Germline loops: CDR1 SGHNT, CDR2 YYREEE (reference sequence). DNA for the CDR3: TGTGCCAGCAGCTTTGGGGGGATGAACACTGAAGCTTTCTTT. It encodes CASSFGGMNTEAFF. Together with reference TRBV5-4 and TRBJ1-1, the CDR3 gives the full variable domain: ETGVTQSPTHLIKTRGQQVTLRCSSQSGHNTVSWYQQALGQGPQFIFQYYREEENGRGNFPPRFSGLQFPNYSSELNVNALELDDSALYLCASSFGGMNTEAFFGQGTRLTVV.

In its sample, this clone was seen a few times. The rearrangement uses TRBV5-4 and TRBJ1-1; D not resolved. The CDR3 is made up of 13 amino acids. Between the trimmed V and J ends, which lost 4 bases and 4 bases, there was a span of 11 bases. Germline CDR1 SGHNT, CDR2 YYREEE (reference sequence). The CDR3 sequence: CASSATLGTEAFF. The CDR3 DNA follows: TGTGCCAGCAGCGCGACGCTGGGCACTGAAGCTTTCTTT. The full variable domain, its missing parts supplied by reference TRBV5-4 and TRBJ1-1, is ETGVTQSPTHLIKTRGQQVTLRCSSQSGHNTVSWYQQALGQGPQFIFQYYREEENGRGNFPPRFSGLQFPNYSSELNVNALELDDSALYLCASSATLGTEAFFGQGTRLTVV.

The chain uses TRBV27 and TRBJ2-1; 12 bases match TRBD2. Germline CDR1 MNHEY, CDR2 SMNVEV (reference sequence). The V and J ends lost 6 bases and 0 bases, in that order; junction bases with no gene match: 12. The CDR3 contains 19 residues. Here the CDR3 reads CASRALGLAGRSSYNEQFF. CDR3 bases: TGTGCCAGCAGGGCCCTAGGACTAGCGGGGAGGAGCTCCTACAATGAGCAGTTCTTC.

A word on this clone: The sample contains more than one DNA sequence encoding this CDR3. The chain carries TRBV30 and TRBJ2-3; D is uncertain. V shed 1 base and J shed 1 base, with 0 bases lying between them. There are 11 residues in the CDR3. Germline V gives CDR1 GTSNPN, CDR2 SVGIG (reference sequence). The CDR3 nucleotides read TGTGCCTGGAGTGGCACAGATACGCAGTATTTT. It encodes CAWSGTDTQYF.

CDR3 residues: CASGLFPYEQYF. For the CDR3, the DNA is TGTGCCAGCGGACTATTCCCCTACGAGCAGTACTTC. V is TRBV2 and J is TRBJ2-7, with TRBD2 as a possible D gene (6 bases). V was shortened by 8 bases and J by 2 bases, with 10 bases between the two germline ends. CDR1 is SNHLY and CDR2 is FYNNEI in the germline V gene. The CDR3 totals 12 residues.

Remarks on this clone: Without the conserved terminal phenylalanine or tryptophan, this CDR3 likely stems from a read error. The DNA is left out, because the CDR3 cannot be placed on it with certainty; the CDR3 is given as TCRdb lists it. The chain recombines TRBV20-1 with TRBJ2-7; TRBD2, the table's D call, was not compared with the DNA. 8 amino acids form the CDR3, both terminal residues included. Germline CDR1 reads DFQATT; CDR2 reads SNEGSKA (reference sequence). CDR3 sequence: CSATPEVY.

The gene calls are TRBV5-1 and TRBJ1-3; weak D call: TRBD1 (5 bases). This CDR3 has 15 amino acids. CDR1 and CDR2 (germline): SGHRS, YFSETQ. Trimming pared 4 bases from V and 2 bases from J, leaving 13 bases between. The CDR3 region is CASSVDRSPGNTIYF. The CDR3 coding sequence is TGCGCCAGCAGCGTCGACAGATCCCCTGGAAACACCATATATTTT. Based on the CDR3 plus reference TRBV5-1 and TRBJ1-3, the full variable domain is KAGVTQTPRYLIKTRGQQVTLSCSPISGHRSVSWYQQTPGQGLQFLFEYFSETQRNKGNFPGRFSGRQFSNSRSEMNVSTLELGDSALYLCASSVDRSPGNTIYFGEGSWLTVV.

The DNA for the CDR3 is TGTGCCAGCTCACCAAGTTTGGAGTTCCCGGAGGAGACCCAGTACTTC. Translating it yields CASSPSLEFPEETQYF. The chain combines TRBV18 with TRBJ2-5, with D unclear. This CDR3 has 16 amino acids. The V and J ends lost 2 bases and 5 bases respectively, with 18 bases between them. Germline CDR1 KGHSH, CDR2 LQKENI.

The chain recombines TRBV30 with TRBJ2-1; the match to TRBD2 covers 11 bases. Trimming at V came to 0 bases and at J to 8 bases, leaving 6 bases not matched to a gene. The CDR3 runs to 15 residues. Germline-derived CDR1 and CDR2 are GTSNPN and SVGIG (reference sequence). The CDR3 spells CAWSVRLAGGDEQFF. The CDR3 DNA follows: TGTGCCTGGAGTGTGAGGCTAGCGGGAGGTGATGAGCAGTTCTTC. Supplemented by reference TRBV30 and TRBJ2-1, the full variable domain reads SQTIHQWPATLVQPVGSPLSLECTVEGTSNPNLYWYRQAAGRGLQLLFYSVGIGQISSEVPQNLSASRPQDRQFILSSKKLLLSDSGFYLCAWSVRLAGGDEQFFGPGTRLTVL.

This chain uses TRBV9 with TRBJ2-1; 8 nucleotides match TRBD2. The germline V gene has CDR1 SGDLS and CDR2 YYNGEE. CDR3 length: 18 amino acids. Trimming at V came to 3 bases and at J to 4 bases, leaving 15 bases not matched to a gene. This CDR3 is CASSDSLADLAGYNEQFF. The CDR3 DNA sequence: TGTGCCAGCAGCGATAGTCTCGCGGATCTAGCGGGTTACAATGAGCAGTTCTTC.

This chain uses TRBV5-6 with TRBJ2-5; TRBD1 agrees at 9 bases. The CDR3 is 13 residues long. V lost 4 bases and J lost 9; bases outside the gene matches: 7. Germline loops: CDR1 SGHDT, CDR2 YYEEEE. DNA of the CDR3: TGTGCCAGCAGCCAGGGACAGGGACAACCCCAGTACTTC. Protein: CASSQGQGQPQYF.

The V call is TRBV5-1, the J call TRBJ1-1, with TRBD1 matching over 9 bases. This CDR3 spans 15 amino acids. Germline-derived CDR1 and CDR2 are SGHRS and YFSETQ. After removal of 2 bases from V and 1 base from J, the junction contained 3 bases not matched to a gene. DNA of the CDR3: TGCGCCAGCAGCTTTTCGGGACAGGGGAACACTGAAGCTTTCTTT. This sequence encodes CASSFSGQGNTEAFF.

The chain employs TRBV5-1 and TRBJ1-2; D not certain. With 6 bases removed from V and 8 bases from J, the gap between germline ends came to 17 bases. The germline gives CDR1 SGHRS, CDR2 YFSETQ. The length of the CDR3 is 13 residues. CDR3 DNA: TGCGCCAGCACTAGGGATGGGAGTGGCGGCTACACCTTC. Its protein is CASTRDGSGGYTF.

The chain links TRBV7-2 to TRBJ1-4, with 12 bases aligning to TRBD1. Germline V gene sequence: CDR1 SGHTA, CDR2 FQGNSA. The trim removed 1 base at V and 7 bases at J, leaving 7 bases unmatched. CDR3 length: 17 amino acids. The CDR3 DNA is TGTGCCAGCAGCTTAGGAGGGACAGGGGGCCGGAGTGAAAAACTGTTTTTT. This sequence encodes CASSLGGTGGRSEKLFF. Filled out from reference TRBV7-2 and TRBJ1-4, the complete variable domain reads GAGVSQSPSNKVTEKGKDVELRCDPISGHTALYWYRQSLGQGLEFLIYFQGNSAPDKSGLPSDRFSAERTGGSVSTLTIQRTQQEDSAVYLCASSLGGTGGRSEKLFFGSGTQLSVL.

The chain recombines TRBV5-1 with TRBJ1-4; D possibly corresponds to TRBD1 (6 bases). Germline values: CDR1 SGHRS, CDR2 YFSETQ. V dropped 9 bases and J dropped 1 base, with 16 bases sitting between them. The CDR3 loop spans 15 amino acids. The CDR3 is CATSALTGTNEKLFF. CDR3 DNA sequence: TGCGCCACCTCCGCCCTGACAGGAACTAATGAAAAACTGTTTTTT.

The V call is TRBV28, the J call TRBJ2-5; D is perhaps TRBD2 (6 bases). From germline, CDR1 is MDHEN and CDR2 SYDVKM. The CDR3 is made up of 16 amino acids. The V end lost 6 bases, the J end lost 5 bases, and 22 bases lay between the germline ends. CDR3: CASRNQGGPVGETQYF. The CDR3 coding sequence is TGTGCCAGCAGGAATCAGGGAGGCCCAGTAGGGGAGACCCAGTACTTC.

The chain couples TRBV7-3 to TRBJ2-1; 9 nucleotides agree with TRBD2. The CDR3 extends over 15 amino acids. Germline V CDR1 and CDR2: SGHTA, FQGTGA. The trim removed 2 bases at V and 9 bases at J, leaving 8 bases unmatched. CDR3 sequence reads: CASSLQAGGRFEQFF. The CDR3 DNA sequence: TGTGCCAGCAGCTTACAAGCGGGAGGAAGGTTTGAGCAGTTCTTC.

V usage is TRBV7-9 and J usage is TRBJ2-7; unclear D gene. The CDR3 length is 11 residues. Trimming pared 3 bases from V and 5 bases from J, leaving 5 bases between. In germline, CDR1 is SEHNR, CDR2 FQNEAQ (reference sequence). CDR3 residues: CASSFQDEQYF. The CDR3 coding sequence is TGTGCCAGCAGCTTTCAAGACGAGCAGTACTTC.

The chain is built from TRBV6-5 and TRBJ2-1, with TRBD1 matching 9 bases. The germline gives CDR1 MNHEY, CDR2 SVGAGI. This CDR3 has 16 amino acids. J was trimmed by 4 bases and V by 4 bases; bases with no gene match: 8. CDR3 DNA sequence: TGTGCCAGCAGTTTAACTCCGGACAGGGGATACAATGAGCAGTTCTTC. It codes for CASSLTPDRGYNEQFF.

This clone was counted once. The gene calls are TRBV30 and TRBJ2-1, with a tentative D call TRBD1 (6 bases). This CDR3 contains 15 residues. The V end was cut by 4 bases, the J end by 0 bases, with 13 bases between. The germline CDR1 and CDR2 sequences are GTSNPN and SVGIG (reference sequence). The chain's CDR3 is CAWNTGIGSYNEQFF. As DNA, the CDR3 is TGTGCCTGGAACACAGGGATTGGCTCCTACAATGAGCAGTTCTTC. The complete variable domain, with remaining parts taken from reference TRBV30 and TRBJ2-1, reads SQTIHQWPATLVQPVGSPLSLECTVEGTSNPNLYWYRQAAGRGLQLLFYSVGIGQISSEVPQNLSASRPQDRQFILSSKKLLLSDSGFYLCAWNTGIGSYNEQFFGPGTRLTVL.

V and J are TRBV28 and TRBJ1-2; weak D call: TRBD1 (6 bases). The V end lost 4 bases, the J end lost 4 bases, and 16 bases lay between the germline ends. This CDR3 contains 15 residues. The V gene's germline CDR1 is MDHEN and CDR2 SYDVKM. In DNA, the CDR3 is TGTGCCAGCAGTTCCCTACCGACAGGTATCTATGGCTACACCTTC. Translated, it gives CASSSLPTGIYGYTF.

This rearrangement joins TRBV7-3 to TRBJ2-3, with 10 bases aligning to TRBD2. Trimming cost V 5 bases and J 1 base; bases outside gene matches: 6. This CDR3 has 16 amino acids. Germline assignment: CDR1 SGHTA and CDR2 FQGTGA. The CDR3 region has the DNA TGTGCCAGCAGCCTCTCTAGCGGGAGTGGCACAGATACGCAGTATTTT. Its protein is CASSLSSGSGTDTQYF. Filled out from reference TRBV7-3 and TRBJ2-3, the complete variable domain reads GAGVSQTPSNKVTEKGKYVELRCDPISGHTALYWYRQSLGQGPEFLIYFQGTGAADDSGLPNDRFFAVRPEGSVSTLKIQRTERGDSAVYLCASSLSSGSGTDTQYFGPGTRLTVL.

CDR3 DNA sequence: TGTGCCAGCAGTTTACTGACAGCGGAGGAGACCCAGTACTTC. This translates into CASSLLTAEETQYF. The V call is TRBV28, the J call TRBJ2-5; D may be TRBD1 or TRBD2 (5 bases each). The germline V gene has CDR1 MDHEN and CDR2 SYDVKM. V lost 2 bases and J 5 bases, leaving 12 bases between the germline ends. CDR3 length equals 14 residues.

This clone came up once. The chain couples TRBV6-1 to TRBJ1-2; the D is unclear. Trimming cost V 0 bases and J 0 bases, with 14 bases left between them. The CDR3 length is 17 residues. Germline V gives CDR1 MNHNS, CDR2 SASEGT. The CDR3 DNA follows: TGTGCCAGCAGTGAAGCTCCCCCCCTAATAGCTAACTATGGCTACACCTTC. Translated: CASSEAPPLIANYGYTF.